These 27 T cell receptor beta chains share one sample of origin, sequenced in a study of OX40 agonist ivuxolimab in advanced cancers. Sequencing was performed with immunoSEQ multiplex PCR; in TCRdb, only in-frame clones are kept and a portion is missing. The data contain over 20,000 clones, 86% of them singletons. Sequencing was performed on CD4+ or CD8+ T cells sorted from blood, taken in a trial of the OX40 agonist ivuxolimab. Receptors were obtained from an adult with an advanced solid tumor such as melanoma, head and neck, liver or kidney cancer.

This rearrangement joins TRBV5-1 to TRBJ1-1; TRBD1 matches 9 bases. V trimming: 6 bases; J trimming: 5 bases; junction bases outside the gene matches: 5. Germline V lookup: CDR1 SGHRS, CDR2 YFSETQ. CDR3 length equals 13 residues. The CDR3 DNA is TGCGCCAGCATCGGACAGGGGAGGACTGAAGCTTTCTTT. As protein: CASIGQGRTEAFF. The whole variable domain, remainder taken from reference TRBV5-1 and TRBJ1-1, is KAGVTQTPRYLIKTRGQQVTLSCSPISGHRSVSWYQQTPGQGLQFLFEYFSETQRNKGNFPGRFSGRQFSNSRSEMNVSTLELGDSALYLCASIGQGRTEAFFGQGTRLTVV.

Only one count was recorded for this clone. This rearrangement joins TRBV19 to TRBJ2-2; weak D call: TRBD1 (6 bases). Germline values: CDR1 LNHDA, CDR2 SQIVND (reference sequence). The V and J ends lost 3 bases and 6 bases respectively, with 8 bases between them. The CDR3 totals 13 residues. This CDR3 reads CASSMWGPGELFF. CDR3 DNA: TGTGCCAGTAGTATGTGGGGGCCCGGGGAGCTGTTTTTT.

This chain uses TRBV12-5 with TRBJ1-1; the D is unclear. The CDR3 totals 15 residues. Looked up from germline, CDR1 is LGHNT and CDR2 is FRNRAP. Trimming removed 2 bases from V and 1 base from J, with 11 bases in between. The CDR3 DNA reads as TGTGCTAGTGGTTTGTCTGGGAATAAGAACACTGAAGCTTTCTTT. This gives the protein CASGLSGNKNTEAFF. Full variable domain (outside the CDR3, taken from reference TRBV12-5 and TRBJ1-1): DARVTQTPRHKVTEMGQEVTMRCQPILGHNTVFWYRQTMMQGLELLAYFRNRAPLDDSGMPKDRFSAEMPDATLATLKIQPSEPRDSAVYFCASGLSGNKNTEAFFGQGTRLTVV.

The rearrangement joins TRBV7-9 to TRBJ2-7; D is perhaps TRBD1 (6 bases). Germline V gene data show CDR1 as SEHNR and CDR2 as FQNEAQ (reference sequence). The V end was cut by 5 bases, the J end by 2 bases, with 10 bases between. The CDR3 totals 13 residues. CDR3 loop: CASSPGHPYEQYF. The CDR3 DNA reads as TGTGCCAGCAGCCCGGGACACCCCTACGAGCAGTACTTC.

The chain has TRBV5-4 and TRBJ2-7; 10 positions agree with TRBD2. In germline, CDR1 is SGHNT, CDR2 YYREEE (reference sequence). CDR3 size: 14 residues. V trimming: 4 bases; J trimming: 4 bases; junction bases outside the gene matches: 5. The DNA for the CDR3 is TGTGCCAGCAGCATCGAGACTAGCGGGTACGAGCAGTACTTC. Translated: CASSIETSGYEQYF.

V usage is TRBV18 and J usage is TRBJ1-2; D is possibly TRBD1 (5 bases). Germline V lookup: CDR1 KGHSH, CDR2 LQKENI. CDR3 length: 15 amino acids. V gave up 3 bases and J gave up 1 base, with 12 bases separating them. CDR3 residues: CASSPLTEINYGYTF. DNA for the CDR3: TGTGCCAGCTCACCGCTGACAGAGATTAACTATGGCTACACCTTC.

The genes are TRBV13 and TRBJ2-3, with 12 bases identical to TRBD2. The CDR3 totals 15 residues. Germline V gene data show CDR1 as PRHDT and CDR2 as FYEKMQ (reference sequence). V shed 1 base and J 6 bases; nucleotides not matched to a gene: 2. The CDR3 coding sequence is TGTGCCAGCAGCTTAGTGACTAGCGGGAGTGATACGCAGTATTTT. Translating it yields CASSLVTSGSDTQYF.

The V and J genes are TRBV7-2 and TRBJ2-7, with 7 bases matching TRBD2. CDR1 is SGHTA, CDR2 FQGNSA, per germline. Germline trimming cut 4 bases from V and 5 bases from J; bases unmatched to any gene: 5. The CDR3 is 13 residues long. CDR3 in DNA: TGTGCCAGCAGCTCCTTTCGGGGGGACGAGCAGTACTTC. Protein: CASSSFRGDEQYF. Filled out from reference TRBV7-2 and TRBJ2-7, the complete variable domain reads GAGVSQSPSNKVTEKGKDVELRCDPISGHTALYWYRQSLGQGLEFLIYFQGNSAPDKSGLPSDRFSAERTGGSVSTLTIQRTQQEDSAVYLCASSSFRGDEQYFGPGTRLTVT.

The chain uses TRBV2 and TRBJ1-1; D is unresolved. Trimming stripped 5 bases from V and 0 bases from J, with 13 bases between. CDR1 is SNHLY and CDR2 is FYNNEI in the germline V gene. CDR3 length: 15 amino acids. CDR3 sequence: CASSFTRSMNTEAFF. CDR3 in DNA: TGTGCCAGCAGTTTCACCCGGTCTATGAACACTGAAGCTTTCTTT.

The chain couples TRBV4-3 to TRBJ2-1; the match to TRBD2 covers 9 bases. This CDR3 region has 19 residues. The germline gives CDR1 LGHNA, CDR2 YSLEER. V lost 0 bases, J lost 5 bases, and 14 bases stayed unmatched. CDR3 region: CASSQERAAGGPKDNEQFF. CDR3 in DNA: TGCGCCAGCAGCCAAGAGAGGGCGGCGGGAGGGCCGAAGGACAATGAGCAGTTCTTC.

The V call is TRBV11-2, the J call TRBJ2-5, with 10 bases matching TRBD2. Germline CDR1 and CDR2: SGHAT and FQNNGV. The CDR3 totals 17 residues. V dropped 1 base and J dropped 5; count of bases not matched to a gene: 10. The CDR3 protein is CASSLGGSSGRGETQYF. The CDR3 DNA reads TGTGCCAGCAGCTTAGGAGGTTCGAGCGGGAGGGGTGAGACCCAGTACTTC.

The CDR3 DNA reads as TGTGCCAGCAGCGCGGGAGACGCGGGGCAGCCCCAGCATTTT. Protein product: CASSAGDAGQPQHF. The J gene is TRBJ1-5, the V gene TRBV6-5; no reliable D call. Between the trimmed V and J ends, which lost 6 bases and 7 bases, there was a span of 16 bases. Germline V gene lookup returns CDR1 MNHEY and CDR2 SVGAGI. The CDR3 covers 14 residues.

The V and J genes are TRBV7-6 and TRBJ2-5, with D uncertain. The CDR3 totals 11 residues. Germline CDR1 and CDR2: SGHVS and FNYEAQ. V lost 3 bases to trimming and J lost 13 bases, with 12 bases between them. Here the CDR3 DNA reads TGTGCCAGCAGCTTTGCTGGTCCGTTGTACTTC. Protein: CASSFAGPLYF.

The chain has TRBV7-2 and TRBJ1-5; no clear D. This CDR3 comprises 14 residues. Trimming cost V 3 bases and J 1 base, with 7 bases left between them. Germline V gives CDR1 SGHTA, CDR2 FQGNSA. CDR3 protein: CASSFDPSNQPQHF. The CDR3 DNA follows: TGTGCCAGCAGCTTCGATCCCAGCAATCAGCCCCAGCATTTT.

The CDR3: CASSSPMGEADTQYF. CDR3 bases: TGTGCCAGCAGCTCCCCAATGGGGGAAGCAGATACGCAGTATTTT. J is TRBJ2-3 and V is TRBV5-4; the D call may be TRBD1 or TRBD2 (5 bases each). CDR3 length: 15 residues. Trimming took off 3 bases at V and 4 bases at J, with 15 bases between the two ends. Germline CDR1 SGHNT, CDR2 YYREEE (reference sequence).

This clone was found once. This chain joins TRBV11-2 and TRBJ1-1, with D unresolved. V was pared by 2 bases and J by 2 bases, with 9 bases between. The CDR3 is 14 amino acids. Germline V CDR1 and CDR2: SGHAT, FQNNGV. The CDR3 protein is CASSLRGYNTEAFF. The DNA for the CDR3 is TGTGCCAGCAGCTTAAGAGGGTACAACACTGAAGCTTTCTTT.

In the case of this clone: A read error may account for a junction end that differs from germline. V usage is TRBV7-3 and J usage is TRBJ2-7; 9 nucleotides agree with TRBD1. The V gene's germline CDR1 is SGHTA and CDR2 FQGTGA. The CDR3 totals 15 residues. In DNA form, the CDR3 reads TGTGCCAACAGCATGGGCCCCGGGACAGGGAACGAGCAGTACTTC. Its protein product is CANSMGPGTGNEQYF.

The J gene is TRBJ2-3, the V gene TRBV30; D may be TRBD1 (7 bases). The CDR3 is 11 residues long. Between the trimmed V and J ends, which lost 7 bases and 6 bases, there was a span of 11 bases. Germline V lookup: CDR1 GTSNPN, CDR2 SVGIG (reference sequence). CDR3 residues: CAYSGGDTQYF. In DNA, the CDR3 is TGTGCCTACTCAGGGGGGGATACGCAGTATTTT.

This clone was seen only a few times. J is TRBJ1-1 and V is TRBV6-6; no clear D gene. This CDR3 region has 10 residues. CDR1 MNHNY and CDR2 SVGAGI come from the germline V gene (reference sequence). V lost 9 bases and J lost 0, with 2 bases in between. CDR3: CASLNTEAFF. The CDR3 DNA sequence: TGTGCCAGTCTGAACACTGAAGCTTTCTTT.

This chain connects TRBV9 to TRBJ2-2; D perhaps matches TRBD2 (5 bases). The CDR3 covers 14 residues. Trimming removed 3 bases at V and 7 bases at J, with 13 bases between. Germline CDR1 and CDR2: SGDLS and YYNGEE. CDR3 DNA: TGTGCCAGCAGCGAACTTGCCGGGGACGGGGAGCTGTTTTTT. Residues: CASSELAGDGELFF. Filled out from reference TRBV9 and TRBJ2-2, the complete variable domain reads DSGVTQTPKHLITATGQRVTLRCSPRSGDLSVYWYQQSLDQGLQFLIQYYNGEERAKGNILERFSAQQFPDLHSELNLSSLELGDSALYFCASSELAGDGELFFGEGSRLTVL.

This chain links TRBV5-1 with TRBJ2-7; no reliable D call. Deletions cut 4 bases from V and 3 bases from J, with 8 bases between. The CDR3 contains 12 residues. The germline gives CDR1 SGHRS, CDR2 YFSETQ. The CDR3 region has the DNA TGCGCCAGCAGCCCCGAAAGCTACGAGCAGTACTTC. Amino acids: CASSPESYEQYF.

V usage is TRBV7-3 and J usage is TRBJ2-5, with 10 bases that match TRBD2. V was pared by 2 bases and J by 0 bases, with 15 bases of the junction left unmatched. This CDR3 region has 20 residues. Germline V gene lookup returns CDR1 SGHTA and CDR2 FQGTGA. CDR3 sequence: CASSLGNRFSGGPNQETQYF. The CDR3 DNA follows: TGTGCCAGCAGCTTAGGAAATCGTTTTAGCGGGGGGCCGAACCAAGAGACCCAGTACTTC.

The V call is TRBV18, the J call TRBJ2-1; 7 nucleotides match TRBD2. Germline CDR1 and CDR2: KGHSH and LQKENI. With 0 bases clipped from V and 10 bases from J, the junction kept 9 bases outside the gene matches. The CDR3 sequence is 15 residues long. The CDR3 region is CASSPPSGKAREQFF. Written as DNA, the CDR3 is TGTGCCAGCTCACCACCGAGCGGGAAGGCGAGGGAGCAGTTCTTC.

The V and J genes are TRBV5-1 and TRBJ1-6; D not certain. The CDR3 extends over 18 amino acids. The germline V gene has CDR1 SGHRS and CDR2 YFSETQ. The V gene lost 3 bases and the J gene lost 0 bases, with 16 bases spanning the gap. In DNA form, the CDR3 reads TGCGCCAGCAGCTACGGGAGCGTCAAGAGCTCCTATAATTCACCCCTCCACTTT. Translated: CASSYGSVKSSYNSPLHF.

The chain has TRBV7-2 and TRBJ1-2; the match to TRBD1 covers 7 bases. This CDR3 is built from 13 residues. After removal of 5 bases from V and 5 bases from J, the junction contained 5 bases not matched to a gene. Germline CDR1 is SGHTA and CDR2 is FQGNSA. This chain's CDR3 is CASSRETGYGYTF. The CDR3 DNA follows: TGTGCCAGCAGCCGGGAGACAGGGTATGGCTACACCTTC.

This sequence joins TRBV20-1 and TRBJ2-3; the D is unclear. This CDR3 is built from 11 residues. Germline V gene sequence: CDR1 DFQATT, CDR2 SNEGSKA (reference sequence). V lost 6 bases, J lost 3 bases, and 7 bases lay in between. CDR3 DNA: TGCAGTGCCACTCAAACAGATACGCAGTATTTT. It is translated as CSATQTDTQYF.

J is TRBJ1-1 and V is TRBV5-1; tentatively, D is TRBD1 (6 bases). The germline V and J ends were trimmed by 4 bases and 1 base, with 11 bases remaining between them. Germline lookup yields CDR1 SGHRS and CDR2 YFSETQ. The CDR3 consists of 14 residues. The CDR3 loop reads CASSIGQTNTEAFF. The DNA of the CDR3 is TGCGCCAGCAGCATTGGACAGACGAACACTGAAGCTTTCTTT.